The 23 T cell receptor beta chains below all came from one sample that was sequenced in a study of response to subunit inactivated influenza vaccine. A single record per CDR3 protein comes from TCRdb applying MiXCR to the RT-PCR reads. The sample consists of about 650,000 distinct CDR3 sequences, around 16% of them appearing once. The starting material was PBMCs from blood, obtained 11 to 12 days after vaccination. These TCRs come from a man aged 50-60 years who received an inactivated influenza vaccine.

In its sample, this clonotype was seen once. The chain joins TRBV29-1 to TRBJ2-3; perhaps D is TRBD1 or TRBD2 (5 bases each). Trimming removed 4 bases from V and 6 bases from J, with 14 bases in between. This CDR3 contains 13 residues. Germline V CDR1 and CDR2: SQVTM, ANQGSEA. CDR3 amino acids: CSVGGRGLDTQYF. The CDR3 bases are TGCAGCGTTGGGGGACGCGGGTTGGATACGCAGTATTTT.

The chain joins TRBV11-2 to TRBJ2-3; D may be TRBD1 (6 bases). The CDR3 is made up of 15 amino acids. V lost 5 bases and J 1 base, leaving 13 bases between the germline ends. Germline CDR1 reads SGHAT; CDR2 reads FQNNGV. This CDR3 is CASSGTPGGTDTQYF. CDR3 sequence (DNA): TGTGCCAGCAGCGGCACTCCAGGGGGCACAGATACGCAGTATTTT.

A few counts support this clonotype. The rearrangement links TRBV20-1 to TRBJ2-1; 8 bases map to TRBD2. The germline V gene encodes CDR1 DFQATT and CDR2 SNEGSKA (reference sequence). The length of the CDR3 is 17 residues. The J segment lost 4 bases and the V segment lost 0 bases, leaving 11 bases of the junction unmatched. CDR3 in amino acids: CSARDLSGTSTYNEQFF. Written as DNA, the CDR3 is TGCAGTGCTAGAGATCTCTCGGGGACTAGTACTTACAATGAGCAGTTCTTC.

This clonotype was counted between two and nine times. CDR3 region: CASSQRTSGGGTYNEQFF. The CDR3 nucleotides are TGCGCCAGCAGCCAGCGGACTAGCGGGGGGGGCACCTACAATGAGCAGTTCTTC. This chain uses TRBV4-3 with TRBJ2-1; 15 bases align to TRBD2. Losses at the gene ends were 3 bases for V and 2 bases for J; bases not matched to a gene: 5. Germline V CDR1 and CDR2: LGHNA, YSLEER. The CDR3 consists of 18 residues.

This clonotype was counted only a few times. The chain joins TRBV7-2 to TRBJ1-5, with 9 bases fitting TRBD1. The germline CDR1 and CDR2 sequences are SGHTA and FQGNSA. The CDR3 length is 17 residues. The V gene end was trimmed by 3 bases and the J gene end by 6 bases; junction bases not matched to a gene: 12. The CDR3 nucleotides are TGTGCCAGCAGCTTGGGACAGGGAGGAGAAAGGGGTCAGCCCCAGCATTTT. This gives the protein CASSLGQGGERGQPQHF.

The V call is TRBV6-5, the J call TRBJ2-7; TRBD1 matches at 8 bases. V lost 4 bases, J lost 8 bases, and 16 bases stayed unmatched. The CDR3 length is 16 residues. Looked up from germline, CDR1 is MNHEY and CDR2 is SVGAGI. CDR3 DNA sequence: TGTGCCAGCAGTTCCCCTTTCCTGAGCAGGGGGCCCAAGCAGTACTTC. It yields the protein CASSSPFLSRGPKQYF.

This clonotype was recorded at least ten times. This sequence joins TRBV28 and TRBJ1-1; D is unresolved. Germline-derived CDR1 and CDR2 are MDHEN and SYDVKM. The CDR3 sequence is 12 residues long. Trimming pared 3 bases from V and 1 base from J, leaving 3 bases between. CDR3 DNA: TGTGCCAGCAGTTTCCAGAACACTGAAGCTTTCTTT. Translated, it gives CASSFQNTEAFF.

This clonotype has just a few counts. The chain is built from TRBV6-1 and TRBJ2-3, with D hard to call. Trimming took off 9 bases at V and 2 bases at J, with 27 bases between the two ends. This CDR3 comprises 18 residues. The germline V gene has CDR1 MNHNS and CDR2 SASEGT. CDR3 in amino acids: CASLRSPILPGHTDTQYF. The CDR3 bases are TGTGCCAGTCTAAGGTCCCCCATACTCCCGGGCCACACAGATACGCAGTATTTT.

This clonotype was detected a few times. The CDR3, as DNA: TGCAGCGTCGGAGAGGGGGGCAATCAGCCCCAGCATTTT. Residues: CSVGEGGNQPQHF. J is TRBJ1-5 and V is TRBV29-1; a weak D match, TRBD1 (6 bases). This CDR3 has 13 residues. Germline loops: CDR1 SQVTM, CDR2 ANQGSEA. The V end lost 6 bases, the J end lost 2 bases, and 11 bases lay between the germline ends.

This clonotype has just a few counts. The chain is built from TRBV3-1 and TRBJ2-3; no definite D call. Germline values: CDR1 LGHDT, CDR2 YNNKEL (reference sequence). This CDR3 has 12 amino acids. The V and J ends lost 2 bases and 6 bases respectively, with 6 bases between them. This CDR3 reads CASSQLSDTQYF. In DNA form, the CDR3 reads TGTGCCAGCAGCCAACTTTCGGATACGCAGTATTTT.

This clonotype was counted at least ten times. The chain employs TRBV12-3 or TRBV12-4 and TRBJ2-2, with 10 bases lining up with TRBD1. The CDR3 is 15 amino acids. Unmatched junction bases numbered 6, after V lost 6 bases and J lost 5 bases. CDR3 in DNA: TGTGCCAGCAGCCCGACAGGGGGCCGAACCGGGGAGCTGTTTTTT. Translated: CASSPTGGRTGELFF.

The chain couples TRBV7-9 to TRBJ2-5; D may be TRBD1 (6 bases). Trimming left V 7 bases short and J 3 bases short, with 12 bases between. Per the germline V gene, CDR1 is SEHNR and CDR2 is FQNEAQ (reference sequence). The CDR3 sequence is 13 residues long. This CDR3 is CASKQAGEETQYF. CDR3 in DNA: TGTGCCAGCAAGCAGGCAGGGGAAGAGACCCAGTACTTC. Looking up the rest from reference TRBV7-9 and TRBJ2-5 gives the full variable domain: DTGVSQNPRHKITKRGQNVTFRCDPISEHNRLYWYRQTLGQGPEFLTYFQNEAQLEKSRLLSDRFSAERPKGSFSTLEIQRTEQGDSAMYLCASKQAGEETQYFGPGTRLLVL.

This clonotype came up a few times. CDR3 coding DNA: TGTGCCAGCAGTTACAGCAGGGTATTAATCAATGAGCAGTTCTTC. This encodes CASSYSRVLINEQFF. The chain couples TRBV6-2 or TRBV6-3 to TRBJ2-1; tentatively, D is TRBD1 (5 bases). The CDR3 spans 15 residues. V gave up 2 bases and J gave up 6 bases, with 14 bases separating them. Germline assignment: CDR1 MNHEY and CDR2 SVGEGT.

This clonotype turned up a few times. J is TRBJ2-6 and V is TRBV20-1; 12 nucleotides line up with TRBD2. Looked up from germline, CDR1 is DFQATT and CDR2 is SNEGSKA (reference sequence). The ends lost 3 bases at V and 1 base at J; junction bases unmatched: 4. The CDR3 covers 17 residues. The CDR3 region has the DNA TGCAGTGCTAGGGGACTAGCGGGTTCTTCTGGGGCCAACGTCCTGACTTTC. Amino acid sequence: CSARGLAGSSGANVLTF.

V usage is TRBV30 and J usage is TRBJ2-1, with 7 bases matching TRBD1. There are 10 residues in the CDR3. Trimming cost V 5 bases and J 10 bases; bases outside gene matches: 2. Germline values: CDR1 GTSNPN, CDR2 SVGIG (reference sequence). CDR3 DNA sequence: TGTGCCTGGGAACAGGGGGAGCAGTTCTTC. It encodes CAWEQGEQFF.

This clonotype was recorded a few times. The genes are TRBV9 and TRBJ2-3; tentative D call: TRBD2 (6 bases). The CDR3 has 16 amino acids. The V end was cut by 0 bases, the J end by 2 bases, with 13 bases between. The germline V gene has CDR1 SGDLS and CDR2 YYNGEE. In DNA, the CDR3 is TGTGCCAGCAGCGTAGTCGCCGGGACTTACACAGATACGCAGTATTTT. As protein: CASSVVAGTYTDTQYF.

The table lists this clonotype with a few counts. The J gene is TRBJ2-1, the V gene TRBV20-1; TRBD2 is a possible D gene (5 bases). Trimming shortened V by 0 bases and J by 10 bases, and 10 bases separated the two germline ends. Per germline, CDR1 DFQATT and CDR2 SNEGSKA (reference sequence). The CDR3 sequence is 12 residues long. CDR3 coding DNA: TGCAGTGCTAGAGATTTGGGAGTCGAGCAGTTCTTC. Encoded protein: CSARDLGVEQFF.

This clonotype appeared a few times. The chain recombines TRBV20-1 with TRBJ1-1; perhaps TRBD1 as D (6 bases). Per germline, CDR1 DFQATT and CDR2 SNEGSKA (reference sequence). The CDR3 length is 15 residues. V gave up 0 bases and J gave up 2 bases, with 13 bases separating them. The CDR3 loop is CSAREGWGRNTEAFF. The CDR3 coding sequence is TGCAGTGCTAGAGAAGGCTGGGGGCGCAACACTGAAGCTTTCTTT.

The table lists this clonotype with a few counts. The V and J genes are TRBV5-1 and TRBJ2-3; no firm D call. Looked up from germline, CDR1 is SGHRS and CDR2 is YFSETQ. V was cut by 1 base and J by 5 bases, with 11 bases left in between. The CDR3 runs 14 residues. CDR3 bases: TGCGCCAGCAGCTTGCGAAGCATGGGAGATACGCAGTATTTT. This encodes CASSLRSMGDTQYF.

In its sample, this clonotype was seen many times. This chain uses TRBV6-1 with TRBJ1-1, with D possibly TRBD1 on 6 matching bases. Trimming removed 7 bases from V and 5 bases from J, with 17 bases in between. The germline gives CDR1 MNHNS, CDR2 SASEGT. The CDR3 has 14 amino acids. CDR3 loop: CASTLLQGGTEAFF. CDR3 nucleotides: TGTGCCAGCACACTTCTACAGGGCGGTACTGAAGCTTTCTTT.

This clonotype has at least ten counts. A junction boundary mismatches the germline segment, possibly from a read error. This chain connects TRBV12-3 or TRBV12-4 to TRBJ2-2, with 9 nucleotides matching TRBD1. CDR3 length: 16 residues. DNA of the CDR3: TGTGCCAGCAGATTAGGGGACAGGGATCGGGCCGGGGAGCTGTTTTTT. This translates into CASRLGDRDRAGELFF.

The chain is built from TRBV7-2 and TRBJ2-4; possibly TRBD1 for D (5 bases). There are 16 residues in the CDR3. From germline, CDR1 is SGHTA and CDR2 FQGNSA. V lost 1 base and J lost 0, with 10 bases in between. Here the CDR3 reads CASSLGQTIAKNIQYF. CDR3 coding DNA: TGTGCCAGCAGCTTAGGACAGACCATAGCCAAAAACATTCAGTACTTC.

This clonotype was recorded a few times. This rearrangement joins TRBV7-2 to TRBJ1-1; the match to TRBD1 covers 8 bases. Germline V gives CDR1 SGHTA, CDR2 FQGNSA. This CDR3 has 15 amino acids. In DNA, the CDR3 is TGTGCTCTACCCGGGACAGGCGACAAGAACACTGAAGCTTTCTTT. Translating gives CALPGTGDKNTEAFF.